Below, 11 T cell receptor beta chains from the same sample are listed, as sequenced in a study of blood T cell repertoires in COVID-19 (dated by TCRdb to the early 2020s). Receptor amplification or capture employed the immunoSEQ multiplex PCR assay. What TCRdb holds here is the immuneACCESS table cut down to in-frame rearrangements. Part of the clones is not present; checked against another copy, under half of the missing clones reflect an unresolved V gene, and the others are unexplained. The sample has roughly 200,000 clones on record, approximately 86% of them singletons. The leading ten clones occupy around 4.5% of the sample. Source material: PBMCs or T cells enriched from blood (not recorded which). The source is a woman in her 30s who had been exposed to COVID-19.

Note on this clone: The germline gene is not matched at one end of the junction; a read error may be the cause. The chain links TRBV6-1 to TRBJ1-2; D ambiguous. The germline V gene encodes CDR1 MNHNS and CDR2 SASEGT. The CDR3 totals 13 residues. The CDR3, as DNA: TGTGCCAGCAGTCAAGCCCCGGGGAATAGCTACACCTTC. The encoded protein is CASSQAPGNSYTF.

The chain is built from TRBV27 and TRBJ2-7; maybe TRBD2 (6 bases). Germline CDR1 and CDR2: MNHEY and SMNVEV (reference sequence). The CDR3 consists of 14 residues. Trimming cost V 3 bases and J 0 bases, with 9 bases left between them. CDR3 sequence reads: CASSLRRGSYEQYF. Here the CDR3 DNA reads TGTGCCAGCAGTTTGAGGAGGGGCTCCTACGAGCAGTACTTC.

The chain combines TRBV13 with TRBJ1-2, with a weak D call TRBD1 (6 bases). The germline CDR1 and CDR2 sequences are PRHDT and FYEKMQ (reference sequence). Trimming removed 5 bases at V and 7 bases at J, with 26 bases between. The CDR3 is 17 residues long. The CDR3 DNA follows: TGTGCCAGCAGCCTCTATTCAGGGGCCCCCAAAGGCTCTGGCTACACCTTC. It specifies CASSLYSGAPKGSGYTF.

The chain combines TRBV10-3 with TRBJ1-5; D uncertain. The CDR3 length is 15 residues. Germline CDR1 is ENHRY and CDR2 is SYGVKD. The germline V and J ends were trimmed by 4 bases and 4 bases, with 14 bases remaining between them. DNA for the CDR3: TGTGCCATCAGTGGCTCGAGTTTCCAAAATCAGCCCCAGCATTTT. As protein: CAISGSSFQNQPQHF.

Only one count was recorded for this clone. This chain links TRBV11-3 with TRBJ2-3; no reliable D call. Germline lookup yields CDR1 SGHNT and CDR2 YENEEA. V lost 4 bases and J lost 1, with 15 bases in between. The CDR3 has 16 residues. CDR3 DNA: TGTGCCAGCAGCTCCGGAGTTATGCGTGGCACAGATACGCAGTATTTT. Its translation is CASSSGVMRGTDTQYF.

The chain combines TRBV7-8 with TRBJ1-3, with no clear D. The CDR3 consists of 15 residues. The V gene's germline CDR1 is SGHVS and CDR2 FQNEAQ. The V gene lost 3 bases and the J gene lost 2 bases, with 11 bases spanning the gap. The CDR3 DNA follows: TGTGCCAGCAGCTTGATGCGGAGCGCTGGAAACACCATATATTTT. Amino acids: CASSLMRSAGNTIYF.

On this clone itself: Other DNA sequences in the same sample also yield this CDR3. The V gene is TRBV4-1, the J gene TRBJ2-7; D is unresolved. Trimming took off 2 bases at V and 5 bases at J, with 7 bases between the two ends. The germline CDR1 and CDR2 sequences are MGHRA and YSYEKL. CDR3 length equals 12 residues. CDR3 amino acids: CASSQSPDEQYF. The CDR3 DNA follows: TGCGCCAGCAGCCAAAGCCCGGACGAGCAGTACTTC.

The CDR3: CASSLESHSGANVLTF. CDR3 nucleotide sequence: TGTGCCAGCAGCCTCGAGTCCCACTCTGGGGCCAACGTCCTGACTTTC. The chain employs TRBV5-6 and TRBJ2-6; D call uncertain. The CDR3 is 16 residues long. Trimming stripped 4 bases from V and 0 bases from J, with 11 bases between. The germline V gene has CDR1 SGHDT and CDR2 YYEEEE.

V usage is TRBV29-1 and J usage is TRBJ2-2, with D unclear. The CDR3 runs to 14 residues. CDR1 SQVTM and CDR2 ANQGSEA come from the germline V gene. Trimming took 4 bases from V and 0 from J, leaving 9 bases between them. The CDR3 loop is CSVVRQTNTGELFF. The DNA of the CDR3 is TGCAGCGTTGTGCGACAAACGAACACCGGGGAGCTGTTTTTT.

This CDR3 reads CASSLAPGYTGELFF. Here the CDR3 DNA reads TGTGCCAGCAGCTTAGCTCCGGGGTACACCGGGGAGCTGTTTTTT. This chain links TRBV7-2 with TRBJ2-2, with a weak D call TRBD2 (5 bases). This CDR3 comprises 15 residues. Per germline, CDR1 SGHTA and CDR2 FQGNSA. With 0 bases removed from V and 3 bases from J, the gap between germline ends came to 8 bases.

This chain connects TRBV6-5 to TRBJ2-1; D possibly corresponds to TRBD2 (6 bases). This CDR3 contains 15 residues. CDR1 and CDR2 from the germline V gene are MNHEY and SVGAGI. Trimming removed 4 bases from V and 4 bases from J, with 14 bases in between. CDR3 in amino acids: CASSSSVGVYNEQFF. The CDR3 DNA follows: TGTGCCAGCAGTTCTAGCGTAGGGGTTTACAATGAGCAGTTCTTC.